Below, 31 T cell receptor beta chains from the same sample are listed, as sequenced in a study of blood T cell repertoires in COVID-19. Data came from immunoSEQ multiplex PCR; TCRdb stores just in-frame clones and leaves some out. The sample holds more than 150,000 clones, more than 80% seen once. The sequenced material came from peripheral blood. Source of these receptors: a woman older than 75 with COVID-19, enrolled during active disease.

The V and J genes are TRBV7-6 and TRBJ1-1, with 8 bases that match TRBD1. Trimming took 3 bases from V and 4 from J; bases not matched to a gene: 7. CDR1 SGHVS and CDR2 FNYEAQ come from the germline V gene. The CDR3 is made up of 15 amino acids. Here the CDR3 reads CASSLGIGQGTEAFF. In DNA, the CDR3 is TGTGCCAGCAGCTTGGGGATTGGACAGGGCACTGAAGCTTTCTTT.

The V gene is TRBV5-1, the J gene TRBJ1-5, with TRBD1 matching 10 bases. The trim removed 1 base at V and 7 bases at J, leaving 5 bases unmatched. The CDR3 runs 15 residues. Germline V gene sequence: CDR1 SGHRS, CDR2 YFSETQ. Here the CDR3 DNA reads TGCGCCAGCAGCTTGTGGGGGGACAGGGGACAGCCCCAGCATTTT. Amino acid sequence: CASSLWGDRGQPQHF.

The rearrangement joins TRBV5-1 to TRBJ2-7; 11 nucleotides align to TRBD2. Per germline, CDR1 SGHRS and CDR2 YFSETQ. This CDR3 contains 22 residues. Germline trimming cut 1 base from V and 1 base from J; bases unmatched to any gene: 22. The CDR3 reads CASSLRLGTGGLAGGRSYEQYF. Here the CDR3 DNA reads TGCGCCAGCAGCTTGAGACTTGGGACTGGGGGCCTAGCGGGAGGAAGGTCCTACGAGCAGTACTTC.

In regard to this clone: The sample carries other DNA sequences with the same CDR3. The gene calls are TRBV27 and TRBJ2-5; 7 nucleotides line up with TRBD1. This CDR3 region has 14 residues. V lost 5 bases to trimming and J lost 4 bases; unmatched junction nucleotides: 7. Germline assignment: CDR1 MNHEY and CDR2 SMNVEV (reference sequence). The CDR3 sequence is CASSPWTGGETQYF. The CDR3 nucleotides read TGTGCCAGCAGTCCATGGACAGGTGGAGAGACCCAGTACTTC.

The chain couples TRBV6-5 to TRBJ1-3, with unresolved D. CDR3 length: 15 amino acids. With 6 bases removed from V and 1 base from J, the gap between germline ends came to 13 bases. CDR1 is MNHEY, CDR2 SVGAGI, per germline. CDR3 loop: CASRTGGGSGNTIYF. As DNA, the CDR3 is TGTGCCAGCAGGACGGGTGGAGGGTCTGGAAACACCATATATTTT.

The chain couples TRBV24-1 to TRBJ1-2; 7 bases are shared with TRBD1. Trimming removed 5 bases from V and 9 bases from J; junction bases left unmatched: 8. The CDR3 covers 13 residues. Germline values: CDR1 KGHDR, CDR2 SFDVKD. The CDR3 here is CATSAATGLRYTF. The CDR3 nucleotides read TGTGCCACCAGTGCCGCGACAGGGTTACGCTACACCTTC.

The J gene is TRBJ1-5, the V gene TRBV21-1; no DNA check was done on the table's D call, TRBD1. TRBV21-1 is marked as a pseudogene. CDR3 length: 15 amino acids. CDR3 loop: CASDKWTVSNQPQHF. Written as DNA, the CDR3 is TGTGCCAGCGACAAATGGACAGTTAGCAATCAGCCCCAGCATTTT.

The chain recombines TRBV28 with TRBJ2-3, with 9 bases identical to TRBD2. The CDR3 runs to 14 residues. Germline loops: CDR1 MDHEN, CDR2 SYDVKM. With 7 bases clipped from V and 1 base from J, the junction kept 3 bases outside the gene matches. The CDR3 sequence is CASKGGGGTDTQYF. As DNA, the CDR3 is TGTGCCAGCAAAGGCGGGGGGGGCACAGATACGCAGTATTTT. Combining the CDR3 with reference TRBV28 and TRBJ2-3 gives the whole variable domain DVKVTQSSRYLVKRTGEKVFLECVQDMDHENMFWYRQDPGLGLRLIYFSYDVKMKEKGDIPEGYSVSREKKERFSLILESASTNQTSMYLCASKGGGGTDTQYFGPGTRLTVL.

This clone has just a few counts. V is TRBV5-1 and J is TRBJ2-5; 10 nucleotides agree with TRBD1. The CDR3 covers 15 residues. Germline V gives CDR1 SGHRS, CDR2 YFSETQ. The ends lost 0 bases at V and 5 bases at J; junction bases unmatched: 4. The CDR3 nucleotides read TGCGCCAGCAGCTTGGAGGGGACAGGGGTGGAGACCCAGTACTTC. Protein: CASSLEGTGVETQYF.

This chain connects TRBV4-2 to TRBJ2-5; D possibly corresponds to TRBD2 (5 bases). Germline values: CDR1 LGHNA, CDR2 YNFKEQ. Trimming took off 0 bases at V and 2 bases at J, with 13 bases between the two ends. The CDR3 spans 16 residues. The CDR3 DNA reads as TGTGCCAGCAGCCAAGATATAGGCGCGGGTCAAGAGACCCAGTACTTC. It codes for CASSQDIGAGQETQYF.

V usage is TRBV3-1 (or the pseudogene TRBV3-2) and J usage is TRBJ1-2, with a weak D call TRBD1 (6 bases). This CDR3 is built from 14 residues. V lost 1 base to trimming and J lost 3 bases, with 9 bases between them. The germline V gene encodes CDR1 LGHDT and CDR2 YNNKEL (reference sequence). CDR3 loop: CASSQGTVHYGYTF. CDR3 sequence (DNA): TGTGCCAGCAGCCAAGGGACAGTTCACTATGGCTACACCTTC.

With respect to this clone: The junction and the germline gene differ at one end; a read error may be behind it. The V and J genes are TRBV20-1 and TRBJ2-1; 9 bases fit TRBD1. The CDR3 contains 14 residues. Germline V gives CDR1 DFQATT, CDR2 SNEGSKA (reference sequence). CDR3 residues: CNASETGGASRQFF. The CDR3 DNA reads as TGCAATGCTAGTGAGACAGGGGGAGCCTCGCGGCAGTTCTTC.

The V and J genes are TRBV6-6 and TRBJ2-7; 9 nucleotides line up with TRBD1. With 2 bases clipped from V and 3 bases from J, the junction kept 5 bases outside the gene matches. CDR3 length: 15 amino acids. Germline loops: CDR1 MNHNY, CDR2 SVGAGI (reference sequence). CDR3 coding DNA: TGTGCCAGCAGTTACGCCGGGACAGGGAACTACGAGCAGTACTTC. This codes for CASSYAGTGNYEQYF.

The genes are TRBV5-1 and TRBJ2-7; D might be TRBD2 (5 bases). Germline V gives CDR1 SGHRS, CDR2 YFSETQ. V was pared by 0 bases and J by 0 bases, with 7 bases between. The CDR3 length is 14 residues. CDR3 nucleotide sequence: TGCGCCAGCAGCTTGGAAGCGGTCTCCTACGAGCAGTACTTC. It translates to CASSLEAVSYEQYF.

The genes are TRBV5-6 and TRBJ2-3; 9 bases match TRBD2. CDR3 size: 16 residues. From germline, CDR1 is SGHDT and CDR2 YYEEEE. Trimming took 0 bases from V and 6 from J; bases not matched to a gene: 8. CDR3 DNA: TGTGCCAGCAGCTTGGCCGGGCTAGCGGGGTACGATACGCAGTATTTT. It encodes CASSLAGLAGYDTQYF.

The chain couples TRBV18 to TRBJ1-3; D may be TRBD1 (5 bases). There are 14 residues in the CDR3. The V end lost 3 bases, the J end lost 0 bases, and 6 bases lay between the germline ends. The germline CDR1 and CDR2 sequences are KGHSH and LQKENI. CDR3: CASSPGLSGNTIYF. The CDR3 nucleotides are TGTGCCAGCTCACCGGGACTCTCTGGAAACACCATATATTTT.

This clone was seen a single time. The chain uses TRBV5-5 and TRBJ2-7; TRBD2 is a possible D gene (5 bases). The germline CDR1 and CDR2 sequences are SGHKS and YYEKEE (reference sequence). V was pared by 4 bases and J by 0 bases, with 11 bases between. The CDR3 loop spans 14 amino acids. Here the CDR3 reads CASSPQRGSYEQYF. CDR3 nucleotide sequence: TGTGCCAGCAGCCCCCAACGGGGCTCCTACGAGCAGTACTTC.

This clone was seen a handful of times. The chain joins TRBV4-1 to TRBJ1-2; D perhaps matches TRBD1 (6 bases). Germline V gives CDR1 MGHRA, CDR2 YSYEKL. The CDR3 consists of 15 residues. Trimming left V 4 bases short and J 8 bases short, with 20 bases between. The CDR3 loop is CASSPQRDTLRGYTF. The CDR3 coding sequence is TGCGCCAGCAGCCCCCAACGGGACACCCTCAGGGGCTACACCTTC.

This chain uses TRBV4-2 with TRBJ1-6; 7 bases agree with TRBD1. The CDR3 length is 16 residues. J lost 4 bases, V lost 0 bases, and 3 bases had no gene match. Germline CDR1 LGHNA, CDR2 YNFKEQ. The CDR3 DNA follows: TGTGCCAGCAGCCAAGATGGCAGGGGGTATAATTCACCCCTCCACTTT. It codes for CASSQDGRGYNSPLHF.

V and J are TRBV2 and TRBJ1-2, with D possibly being TRBD1 (6 bases). Germline V lookup: CDR1 SNHLY, CDR2 FYNNEI. CDR3 size: 12 residues. CDR3 sequence reads: CARGGIGYGYTF. DNA for the CDR3: TGTGCGAGGGGGGGGATCGGCTATGGCTACACCTTC.

The chain employs TRBV2 and TRBJ1-3; D gene uncertain. Per the germline V gene, CDR1 is SNHLY and CDR2 is FYNNEI. The CDR3 length is 12 residues. Trimming cost V 3 bases and J 11 bases, with 11 bases left between them. Here the CDR3 reads CASSDSGFAIYF. The CDR3 nucleotides are TGTGCCAGCAGTGATTCCGGGTTCGCCATATATTTT.

In this sample, this clone turned up a few times. The same CDR3 is also encoded by other DNA sequences in this sample. The V and J genes are TRBV18 and TRBJ2-1, with a possible D match to TRBD2 (6 bases). The germline CDR1 and CDR2 sequences are KGHSH and LQKENI. Trimming pared 0 bases from V and 0 bases from J, leaving 6 bases between. The CDR3 consists of 15 residues. In nucleotides, the CDR3 is TGTGCCAGCTCACCACCGGGAGGCTCCTACAATGAGCAGTTCTTC. Protein sequence: CASSPPGGSYNEQFF.

V usage is TRBV9 and J usage is TRBJ1-3; unclear D gene. Per germline, CDR1 SGDLS and CDR2 YYNGEE. The CDR3 loop spans 14 amino acids. Trimming took 1 base from V and 4 from J, leaving 9 bases between them. The chain's CDR3 is CASSVRGSGNTIYF. The CDR3, as DNA: TGTGCCAGCAGCGTAAGAGGGTCCGGAAACACCATATATTTT.

V is TRBV29-1 and J is TRBJ1-2; D might be TRBD1 (6 bases). With 7 bases removed from V and 7 bases from J, the gap between germline ends came to 19 bases. This CDR3 has 13 residues. The germline CDR1 and CDR2 sequences are SQVTM and ANQGSEA. The CDR3 sequence: CSATPGGAGGYTF. Here the CDR3 DNA reads TGCAGCGCAACCCCGGGGGGCGCAGGTGGCTACACCTTC. The full variable domain, in which reference TRBV29-1 and TRBJ1-2 provide the parts outside the CDR3, is SAVISQKPSRDICQRGTSLTIQCQVDSQVTMMFWYRQQPGQSLTLIATANQGSEATYESGFVIDKFPISRPNLTFSTLTVSNMSPEDSSIYLCSATPGGAGGYTFGSGTRLTVV.

V gene TRBV29-1 combines with J gene TRBJ2-5; weak D call: TRBD1 (6 bases). CDR1 SQVTM and CDR2 ANQGSEA come from the germline V gene. V gave up 3 bases and J gave up 4 bases, with 15 bases separating them. This CDR3 is 14 amino acids long. In nucleotides, the CDR3 is TGCAGCGTTGATGGAGCAGGGGATCCAGAGACCCAGTACTTC. Its protein is CSVDGAGDPETQYF.

The J gene is TRBJ2-2, the V gene TRBV28; possible D gene TRBD2, 5 bases. The CDR3 runs to 14 residues. Germline V gene data show CDR1 as MDHEN and CDR2 as SYDVKM. The V and J ends lost 1 base and 6 bases respectively, with 9 bases between them. This CDR3 reads CASSLYASPGELFF. The CDR3 nucleotides read TGTGCCAGCAGTTTATATGCTAGCCCCGGGGAGCTGTTTTTT.

This clone was seen more than once but under ten times. The rearrangement joins TRBV9 to TRBJ1-4; 9 nucleotides align to TRBD1. Germline loops: CDR1 SGDLS, CDR2 YYNGEE. The J segment lost 7 bases and the V segment lost 4 bases, leaving 11 bases of the junction unmatched. The CDR3 runs 16 residues. The CDR3 DNA is TGTGCCAGCAGCCCAATTCCGGGACAGGGATTTGAAAAACTGTTTTTT. This codes for CASSPIPGQGFEKLFF.

The chain carries TRBV7-2 and TRBJ1-2; 7 nucleotides match TRBD1. With V trimmed by 5 bases and J by 4 bases, 7 bases remained unmatched. Germline loops: CDR1 SGHTA, CDR2 FQGNSA. This CDR3 has 14 residues. CDR3 region: CASSPRAGGYGYTF. The CDR3 DNA sequence: TGTGCCAGCAGCCCTCGGGCAGGGGGCTATGGCTACACCTTC.

The CDR3 spells CASSPVGRTGGNYEQYF. In DNA, the CDR3 is TGTGCCAGCAGCCCGGTCGGGAGGACAGGGGGCAACTACGAGCAGTACTTC. The rearrangement uses TRBV2 and TRBJ2-7; 11 bases are a match to TRBD1. From germline, CDR1 is SNHLY and CDR2 FYNNEI. The CDR3 has 17 amino acids. The V gene end was trimmed by 6 bases and the J gene end by 3 bases; junction bases not matched to a gene: 13.

This chain joins TRBV7-9 and TRBJ1-2; 9 nucleotides align to TRBD1. This CDR3 comprises 16 residues. V shed 1 base, J shed 1 base, and the junction held 4 bases outside the gene matches. CDR1 and CDR2 from the germline V gene are SEHNR and FQNEAQ (reference sequence). The DNA of the CDR3 is TGTGCCAGCAGCTTAGGGACAGGGGATCTTAACTATGGCTACACCTTC. Protein product: CASSLGTGDLNYGYTF.

The V and J genes are TRBV7-2 and TRBJ2-5, with 7 bases identical to TRBD1. The CDR3 length is 13 residues. V dropped 1 base and J dropped 7; count of bases not matched to a gene: 3. Germline values: CDR1 SGHTA, CDR2 FQGNSA. The CDR3 is CASSLESGGTQYF. The DNA for the CDR3 is TGTGCCAGCAGCTTAGAGTCAGGGGGGACCCAGTACTTC.